These 3 T cell receptor beta chains were all obtained from the same sample, sequenced in a study of shared clonotypes between healthy human individuals. Method: immunoSEQ multiplex PCR; TCRdb's copy keeps in-frame clones and lacks some. This sample has about 960,000 clones, with approximately 80% found just once. Sequenced: memory CD4+ T cells sorted from blood. The subset denotes: CD45RA-negative fraction. The source of these receptors is a man between 18 and 35 years old in good health.

The chain is built from TRBV13 and TRBJ2-1; D is perhaps TRBD1 (6 bases). This CDR3 spans 16 amino acids. Germline V gene sequence: CDR1 PRHDT, CDR2 FYEKMQ (reference sequence). V lost 4 bases and J lost 3, with 16 bases in between. The CDR3 DNA is TGTGCCAGCAGCTACCCCCGTGACAGGATCTACAATGAGCAGTTCTTC. Translation gives CASSYPRDRIYNEQFF. Filled out from reference TRBV13 and TRBJ2-1, the complete variable domain reads AAGVIQSPRHLIKEKRETATLKCYPIPRHDTVYWYQQGPGQDPQFLISFYEKMQSDKGSIPDRFSAQQFSDYHSELNMSSLELGDSALYFCASSYPRDRIYNEQFFGPGTRLTVL.

Notes on this clone: The same CDR3 can be traced to other DNA sequences in this sample. The chain couples TRBV6-1 to TRBJ2-4; D is possibly TRBD2 (6 bases). Trimming left V 2 bases short and J 0 bases short, with 8 bases between. CDR1 MNHNS and CDR2 SASEGT come from the germline V gene. The CDR3 runs 15 residues. DNA for the CDR3: TGTGCCAGCAGTGAACAGGGACTAGCCAAAAACATTCAGTACTTC. This codes for CASSEQGLAKNIQYF.

CDR3 in DNA: TGTGCCAGCAGCTCGGGAGGGACCCGCTACGAGCAGTACTTC. It specifies CASSSGGTRYEQYF. The V and J genes are TRBV7-4 and TRBJ2-7; the match to TRBD2 covers 8 bases. J lost 3 bases, V lost 4 bases, and 5 bases had no gene match. CDR3 length: 14 residues. Germline V gives CDR1 SGHVT, CDR2 SQSDAQ.